These 2 T cell receptor beta chains originate from one sample sequenced in a study of shared clonotypes between healthy human individuals. Some clones are missing from TCRdb's copy, which holds only in-frame ones; the method was immunoSEQ multiplex PCR. The table has millions of clones, 85% to 95% seen once; the top ten hold 0.13%. The sequenced sample was naive CD4+ T cells sorted from blood. As for subset: CD45RA+ positively selected. These TCRs come from a man between 18 and 29 years old in good health.

The CDR3 protein is CASSSLVGDSSSYNSPLHF. CDR3 sequence (DNA): TGCGCCAGCAGCTCCCTTGTCGGGGACAGTAGCTCCTATAATTCACCCCTCCACTTT. The chain is built from TRBV4-1 and TRBJ1-6; 7 bases match TRBD1. V shed 5 bases, J shed 0 bases, and the junction held 13 bases outside the gene matches. Per germline, CDR1 MGHRA and CDR2 YSYEKL. There are 19 residues in the CDR3.

The rearrangement uses TRBV6-6 and TRBJ1-1, with unresolved D. CDR3 length equals 13 residues. Germline V gene lookup returns CDR1 MNHNY and CDR2 SVGAGI (reference sequence). V lost 7 bases and J lost 2, with 11 bases in between. The CDR3 spells CASTRTGNTEAFF. The CDR3 nucleotides read TGTGCCAGCACCCGTACTGGAAACACTGAAGCTTTCTTT.